Listed below are T cell receptor beta chains from one sample, sequenced in a study of cytomegalovirus exposure and HLA in healthy donors. Only in-frame clones appear in the TCRdb table, and some are missing; sequencing was by immunoSEQ multiplex PCR. The sample gives fewer than 200,000 clones, just under 90% of which show up once; approximately 10% is in the top ten. Sequenced input: PBMCs. These receptors all come from a woman younger than 30 in good health and CMV-seropositive. Both conserved end residues are part of each CDR3. The D gene is left open where the match is weak. Size tells how often a clone was seen (once, few, many) or the class of an expanded clone, and some rows leave it out.

d_gene	abundance	j_gene	v_gene	CDR3nt	CDR3aa
TRBD2	.	TRBJ2-7	TRBV19	TGTGCCAGCTCCGGGAGGACACTGAGTTCCTACGAGCAGTACTTC	CASSGRTLSSYEQYF
.	.	TRBJ2-1	TRBV5-1	TGCGCCAGCAGCCAGCTAGCGAGAGTCACAATATACAATGAGCAGTTCTTC	CASSQLARVTIYNEQFF
.	.	TRBJ1-2	TRBV10-3	TGTGCCATCAATAGTTTCGGGGTTGTGGGCGAAGATGGCTACACCTTC	CAINSFGVVGEDGYTF
.	.	TRBJ1-2	TRBV9	TGTGCCAGCAGCGTAGATCCCAGACCGGGGGCTAACTATGGCTACACCTTC	CASSVDPRPGANYGYTF
TRBD2	.	TRBJ2-1	TRBV11-2	TGTGCCAGCAGCTTAGATATAGCGGGAGGGCCACTACAGCAGTTCTTC	CASSLDIAGGPLQQFF
TRBD1	.	TRBJ1-5	TRBV6-5	TGTGCCAGCAGGCAGACAGGGTCTGGCAATCAGCCCCAGCATTTT	CASRQTGSGNQPQHF
.	.	TRBJ2-1	TRBV6-4	TGTGCCAGCAGTGAAGGGGTTGGGGACATAGGTGAGCAGTTCTTC	CASSEGVGDIGEQFF
.	.	TRBJ2-1	TRBV30	TGTGCCTGGAGTCCTCCCCGGGTTGAAACGCCCTACAATGAGCAGTTCTTC	CAWSPPRVETPYNEQFF
TRBD2	.	TRBJ2-1	TRBV18	TGTGCCAGCTGCCGTAGGACGGGAGGGCCAAAAGATGAGCAGTTCTTC	CASCRRTGGPKDEQFF
.	once	TRBJ2-6	TRBV28	TGTGCCAGCAGTCTTACAGGCTCTGGGGCCAACGTCCTGACTTTC	CASSLTGSGANVLTF
.	.	TRBJ2-2	TRBV2	TGTGCCAGCAAACTAGGTGGTTGGGACGGGGAGCTGTTTTTT	CASKLGGWDGELFF
.	.	TRBJ1-1	TRBV2	TGTGCCAGCAGTTGGGACAAGAACACTGAAGCTTTCTTT	CASSWDKNTEAFF
.	once	TRBJ2-3	TRBV7-2	TGTGCCAGCAGCTTCATTTCCCCCACAGATACGCAGTATTTT	CASSFISPTDTQYF
.	.	TRBJ1-1	TRBV10-3	TGTGCCATCAGCGAATTAACCGGGACTATCACTGAAGCTTTCTTT	CAISELTGTITEAFF
.	.	TRBJ2-5	TRBV6-5	TGTGCCACCAGACTAGTAGTCCGCCAAGAGACCCAGTACTTC	CATRLVVRQETQYF
TRBD1	.	TRBJ1-3	TRBV2	TGTGCCAGCAGTGTGAGACTCAAGCGACCCAACATTTACGACAGGGACCACGGAAACACCATATATTTT	CASSVRLKRPNIYDRDHGNTIYF
.	few	TRBJ2-1	TRBV19	TGTGCCAGTAGTGGGGTGGCGGGGGCTTACAATGAGCAGTTCTTC	CASSGVAGAYNEQFF
TRBD2	.	TRBJ2-7	TRBV15	TGTGCCACCAGCAGAGATCCAGCGGGAGAGAACGAGCAGTACTTC	CATSRDPAGENEQYF
TRBD2	.	TRBJ2-1	TRBV29-1	TGCAGCGTTGAAGATTACGTAGCGGGAGACGACAATGAGCAGTTCTTC	CSVEDYVAGDDNEQFF
.	.	TRBJ2-2	TRBV2	TGTGCCAGCAGTGAGGTACTTAACACCGGGGAGCTGTTTTTT	CASSEVLNTGELFF
.	.	TRBJ1-1	TRBV7-9	TGTGCCAGCAGCTTAATCGAGACCAAGCGAGCTTTCTTT	CASSLIETKRAFF
TRBD1	.	TRBJ2-7	TRBV5-1	TGCGCCAGCAGCCTGGTATCCGGGACAGGGTCCTACGAGCAGTACTTC	CASSLVSGTGSYEQYF
TRBD1	.	TRBJ1-1	TRBV30	TGTGCCTGGAGTACCACCGGGACAGCAAACACTGAAGCTTTCTTT	CAWSTTGTANTEAFF
.	.	TRBJ1-1	TRBV18	TGTGCCAGCTCACGAGATACAGTGAACACTGAAGCTTTCTTT	CASSRDTVNTEAFF
TRBD1	.	TRBJ1-1	TRBV10-1	TGCGCCAGCAGCAGGACAGGCTGGGGCACTGAAGCTTTCTTT	CASSRTGWGTEAFF
.	.	TRBJ1-4	TRBV6-5	TGTGCCAGCAGTTACGGACAGCGTAATGAAAAACTGTTTTTT	CASSYGQRNEKLFF
.	.	TRBJ2-1	TRBV5-1	TGCGCCAGCAGCCGGACAAGTCACAATGAGCAGTTCTTC	CASSRTSHNEQFF
.	.	TRBJ1-5	TRBV9	TGTGCCAGCAGCGTAGAGGGGGGGAATCAGCCCCAGCATTTT	CASSVEGGNQPQHF
.	.	TRBJ1-2	TRBV6-6	TGTGCCAGCAGTTACGAGGTGACCTCGGGGGGCTACACCTTC	CASSYEVTSGGYTF
.	.	TRBJ2-7	TRBV28	TGTGCCAGCAGTTTTTTGGGGCTCTCCTACGAGCAGTACTTC	CASSFLGLSYEQYF
TRBD2	once	TRBJ2-1	TRBV7-3	TGTGCCAGCAGCTTACGACGAGGGCTAGCGGGAGGGCAATCCTACAATGAGCAGTTCTTC	CASSLRRGLAGGQSYNEQFF
TRBD1	.	TRBJ2-7	TRBV7-2	TGTGCCAGCAGCCCAGGGACAGGTACCTACGAGCAGTACTTC	CASSPGTGTYEQYF
.	once	TRBJ2-5	TRBV4-3	TGCGCCAGCAGCCAAGATAGTGGGAGGAAGACCCAGTACTTC	CASSQDSGRKTQYF
TRBD1	.	TRBJ2-2	TRBV6-5	TGTGCCAGCGGGGACAGACCTAACACCGGGGAGCTGTTTTTT	CASGDRPNTGELFF
.	.	TRBJ2-7	TRBV10-3	TGTGCCATCAGTGAGTCCTCACAGGGTCACGAGCAGTACTTC	CAISESSQGHEQYF
TRBD1	.	TRBJ2-1	TRBV6-6	TGTGCCAGCCGTTATACGGGACAGAGCAATGAGCAGTTCTTC	CASRYTGQSNEQFF
.	.	TRBJ1-2	TRBV19	TGTGCCAGTAGGCGTCAGGACTTTAACTATGGCTACACCTTC	CASRRQDFNYGYTF
TRBD2	once	TRBJ2-5	TRBV6-4	TGTGCCAGCAGTGAATCTAGCGGGAGGGCAGAGACCCAGTACTTC	CASSESSGRAETQYF
TRBD2	.	TRBJ2-7	TRBV6-5	TGTGCCAGCAGCCGAACTAGCGGGAGCGACGAGCAGTACTTC	CASSRTSGSDEQYF
.	.	TRBJ2-5	TRBV4-1	TGCGCCAGCAGCCAAACAACAGAGACCCAGTACTTC	CASSQTTETQYF